What follows are 8 T cell receptor beta chains derived from one specimen sequenced in a study of T cell responses to AZD1222 COVID-19 vaccine. The protocol was immunoSEQ multiplex PCR, while the TCRdb copy is restricted to in-frame clones and leaves out a portion. The sample lists 150,000 to 180,000 clones, about nine tenths seen once, with less than 3.5% in the top ten. The sample was peripheral blood, taken on day 0 of AZD1222 vaccination. The receptors here all came from an adult in good health.

The CDR3 here is CASSPGQIALSGNTIYF. CDR3 DNA: TGTGCCAGCAGCCCCGGACAGATAGCACTGTCTGGAAACACCATATATTTT. The V and J genes are TRBV3-1 (or the pseudogene TRBV3-2) and TRBJ1-3; the D gene is possibly TRBD1 (6 bases). Trimming removed 4 bases from V and 1 base from J, with 17 bases in between. Looked up from germline, CDR1 is LGHDT and CDR2 is YNNKEL (reference sequence). The CDR3 spans 17 residues.

This chain joins TRBV5-4 and TRBJ1-3, with D uncertain. The germline V gene encodes CDR1 SGHNT and CDR2 YYREEE (reference sequence). Between the trimmed V and J ends, which lost 1 base and 0 bases, there was a span of 11 bases. The CDR3 length is 16 residues. CDR3 region: CASSLWAESSGNTIYF. The CDR3 DNA reads TGTGCCAGCAGCTTGTGGGCCGAGAGCTCTGGAAACACCATATATTTT. The variable domain in full, with the rest retrieved from reference TRBV5-4 and TRBJ1-3, is ETGVTQSPTHLIKTRGQQVTLRCSSQSGHNTVSWYQQALGQGPQFIFQYYREEENGRGNFPPRFSGLQFPNYSSELNVNALELDDSALYLCASSLWAESSGNTIYFGEGSWLTVV.

The V gene is TRBV13, the J gene TRBJ1-1; tentatively, D is TRBD1 (6 bases). There are 17 residues in the CDR3. The germline V gene has CDR1 PRHDT and CDR2 FYEKMQ (reference sequence). The V and J ends lost 4 bases and 1 base respectively, with 19 bases between them. CDR3 in amino acids: CASSSALYRGANTEAFF. As DNA, the CDR3 is TGTGCCAGCAGCTCGGCCCTATATCGGGGGGCGAACACTGAAGCTTTCTTT.

This chain joins TRBV27 and TRBJ2-1; 8 nucleotides line up with TRBD1. Per germline, CDR1 MNHEY and CDR2 SMNVEV (reference sequence). The ends lost 4 bases at V and 4 bases at J; junction bases unmatched: 18. The CDR3 is 19 amino acids. CDR3 sequence: CASSSSDYWGTGDYNEQFF. The CDR3 nucleotides are TGTGCCAGCAGTTCTTCTGACTACTGGGGGACAGGTGATTACAATGAGCAGTTCTTC.

The rearrangement uses TRBV7-2 and TRBJ2-1, with 8 bases identical to TRBD1. The CDR3 has 16 amino acids. V lost 0 bases to trimming and J lost 8 bases; unmatched junction nucleotides: 9. From germline, CDR1 is SGHTA and CDR2 FQGNSA. The CDR3 region is CASSLAARGRSHEQFF. The CDR3 nucleotides are TGTGCCAGCAGCTTAGCGGCCAGGGGGCGGTCCCATGAGCAGTTCTTC.

This chain uses TRBV6-2 or TRBV6-3 with TRBJ1-2, with TRBD1 matching over 8 bases. This CDR3 spans 16 amino acids. The ends lost 2 bases at V and 8 bases at J; junction bases unmatched: 13. From germline, CDR1 is MNHEY and CDR2 SVGEGT. CDR3 bases: TGTGCCAGCAGTTACGTTCCGGGACAGGCGTTCGGGGGCTACACCTTC. This codes for CASSYVPGQAFGGYTF.

The chain recombines TRBV11-3 with TRBJ2-1, with 10 bases fitting TRBD1. The CDR3 consists of 17 residues. J lost 0 bases, V lost 5 bases, and 7 bases had no gene match. The germline V gene has CDR1 SGHNT and CDR2 YENEEA. CDR3 loop: CASSPKTGGASYNEQFF. As DNA, the CDR3 is TGTGCCAGCAGCCCTAAGACAGGGGGCGCCTCCTACAATGAGCAGTTCTTC. The full variable domain, with the rest looked up from reference TRBV11-3 and TRBJ2-1, is EAGVVQSPRYKIIEKKQPVAFWCNPISGHNTLYWYLQNLGQGPELLIRYENEEAVDDSQLPKDRFSAERLKGVDSTLKIQPAELGDSAVYLCASSPKTGGASYNEQFFGPGTRLTVL.

The J gene is TRBJ1-4, the V gene TRBV28; possible D gene TRBD1, 5 bases. Germline values: CDR1 MDHEN, CDR2 SYDVKM. The ends were cut back, 8 bases at V and 4 bases at J, with 14 bases in the middle. The CDR3 length is 14 residues. The CDR3: CASSTRGLNEKLFF. In nucleotides, the CDR3 is TGTGCCAGCTCAACGAGGGGTCTTAATGAAAAACTGTTTTTT.